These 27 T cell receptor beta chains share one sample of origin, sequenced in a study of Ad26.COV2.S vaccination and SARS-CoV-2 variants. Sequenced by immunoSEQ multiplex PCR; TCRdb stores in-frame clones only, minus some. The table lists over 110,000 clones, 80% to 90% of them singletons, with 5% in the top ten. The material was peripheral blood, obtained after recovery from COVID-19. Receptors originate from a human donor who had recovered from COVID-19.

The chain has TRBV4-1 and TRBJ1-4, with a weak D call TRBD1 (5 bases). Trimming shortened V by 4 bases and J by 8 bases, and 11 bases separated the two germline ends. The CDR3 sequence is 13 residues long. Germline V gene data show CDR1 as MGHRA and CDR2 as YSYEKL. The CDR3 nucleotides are TGCGCCAGCAGCCCTGGGGCGGGAGAAAAACTGTTTTTT. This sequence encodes CASSPGAGEKLFF.

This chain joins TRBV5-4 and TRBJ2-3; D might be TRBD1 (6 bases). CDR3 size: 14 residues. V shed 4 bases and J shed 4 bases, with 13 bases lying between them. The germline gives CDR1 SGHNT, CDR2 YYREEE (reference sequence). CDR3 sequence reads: CASSLWGTPDTQYF. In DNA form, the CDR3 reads TGTGCCAGCAGCCTGTGGGGGACACCAGATACGCAGTATTTT.

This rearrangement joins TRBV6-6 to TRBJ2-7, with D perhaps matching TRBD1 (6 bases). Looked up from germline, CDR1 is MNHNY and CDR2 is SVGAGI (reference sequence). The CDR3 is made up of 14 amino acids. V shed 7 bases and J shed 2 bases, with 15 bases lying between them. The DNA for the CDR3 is TGTGCCAGCACCGAGGGACACGGGACCTACGAGCAGTACTTC. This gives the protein CASTEGHGTYEQYF.

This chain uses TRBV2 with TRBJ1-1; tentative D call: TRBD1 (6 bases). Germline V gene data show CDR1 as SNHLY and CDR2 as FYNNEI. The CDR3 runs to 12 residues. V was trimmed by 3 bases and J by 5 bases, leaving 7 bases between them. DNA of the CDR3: TGTGCCAGCAGTGAGGGGGCGACTGAAGCTTTCTTT. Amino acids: CASSEGATEAFF.

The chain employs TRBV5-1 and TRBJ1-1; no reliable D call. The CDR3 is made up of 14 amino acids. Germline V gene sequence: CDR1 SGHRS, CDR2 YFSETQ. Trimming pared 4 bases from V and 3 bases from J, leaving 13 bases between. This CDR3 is CASSLLDTHTEAFF. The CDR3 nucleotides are TGCGCCAGCAGCCTACTAGACACCCACACTGAAGCTTTCTTT.

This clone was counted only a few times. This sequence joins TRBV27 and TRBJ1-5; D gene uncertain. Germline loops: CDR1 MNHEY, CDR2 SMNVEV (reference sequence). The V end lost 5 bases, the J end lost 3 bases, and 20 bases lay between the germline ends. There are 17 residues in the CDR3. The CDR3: CASSPRTDLLPNQPQHF. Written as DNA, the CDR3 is TGTGCCAGCAGTCCCCGGACGGATCTATTACCCAATCAGCCCCAGCATTTT.

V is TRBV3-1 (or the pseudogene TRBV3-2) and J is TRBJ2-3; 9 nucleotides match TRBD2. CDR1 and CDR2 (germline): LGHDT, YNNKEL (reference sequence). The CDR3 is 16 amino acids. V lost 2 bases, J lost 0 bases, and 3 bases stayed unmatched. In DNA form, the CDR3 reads TGTGCCAGCAGCCAATTTAGCGGGGGAAGCACAGATACGCAGTATTTT. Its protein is CASSQFSGGSTDTQYF.

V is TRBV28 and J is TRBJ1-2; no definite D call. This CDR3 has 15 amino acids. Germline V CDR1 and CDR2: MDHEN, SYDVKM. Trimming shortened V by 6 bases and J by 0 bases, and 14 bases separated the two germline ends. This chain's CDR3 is CASRTVQISNYGYTF. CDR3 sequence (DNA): TGTGCCAGCAGAACGGTCCAGATCTCTAACTATGGCTACACCTTC.

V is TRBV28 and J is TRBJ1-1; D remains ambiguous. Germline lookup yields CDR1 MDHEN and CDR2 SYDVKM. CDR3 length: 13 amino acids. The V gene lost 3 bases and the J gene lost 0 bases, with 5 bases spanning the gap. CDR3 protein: CASSFIVNTEAFF. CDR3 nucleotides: TGTGCCAGCAGTTTCATCGTGAACACTGAAGCTTTCTTT.

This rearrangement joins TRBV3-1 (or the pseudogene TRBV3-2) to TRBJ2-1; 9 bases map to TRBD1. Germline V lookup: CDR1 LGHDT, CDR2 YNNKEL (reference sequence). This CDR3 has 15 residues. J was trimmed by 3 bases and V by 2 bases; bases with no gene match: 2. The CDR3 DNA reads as TGTGCCAGCAGCCAACCGGGACAGGGCTACAATGAGCAGTTCTTC. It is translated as CASSQPGQGYNEQFF.

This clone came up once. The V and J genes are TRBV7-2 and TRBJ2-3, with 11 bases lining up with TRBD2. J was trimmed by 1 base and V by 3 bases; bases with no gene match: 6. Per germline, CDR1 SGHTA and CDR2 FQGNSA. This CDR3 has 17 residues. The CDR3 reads CASSFLAGGRGTDTQYF. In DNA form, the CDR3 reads TGTGCCAGCAGCTTCTTAGCGGGGGGGCGGGGCACAGATACGCAGTATTTT. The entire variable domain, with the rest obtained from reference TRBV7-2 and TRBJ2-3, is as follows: GAGVSQSPSNKVTEKGKDVELRCDPISGHTALYWYRQSLGQGLEFLIYFQGNSAPDKSGLPSDRFSAERTGGSVSTLTIQRTQQEDSAVYLCASSFLAGGRGTDTQYFGPGTRLTVL.

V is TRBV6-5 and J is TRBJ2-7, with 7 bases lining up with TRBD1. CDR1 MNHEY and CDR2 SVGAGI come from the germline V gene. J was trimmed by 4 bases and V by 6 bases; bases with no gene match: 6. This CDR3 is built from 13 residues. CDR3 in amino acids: CASRAQGDYEQYF. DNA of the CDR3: TGTGCCAGCAGAGCGCAGGGGGATTACGAGCAGTACTTC.

In DNA, the CDR3 is TGTGCCAGCAGTACGATTCGCGATCAGCCCCAGCATTTT. Amino acid sequence: CASSTIRDQPQHF. This rearrangement joins TRBV6-6 to TRBJ1-5; D ambiguous. The CDR3 loop spans 13 amino acids. The V gene lost 5 bases and the J gene lost 5 bases, with 10 bases spanning the gap. Per the germline V gene, CDR1 is MNHNY and CDR2 is SVGAGI (reference sequence).

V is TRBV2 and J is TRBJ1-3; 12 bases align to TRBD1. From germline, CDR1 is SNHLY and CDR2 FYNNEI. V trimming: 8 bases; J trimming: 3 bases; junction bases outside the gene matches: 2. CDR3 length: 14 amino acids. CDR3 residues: CASRDRGLGNTIYF. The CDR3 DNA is TGTGCCAGCCGGGACAGGGGGCTTGGAAACACCATATATTTT.

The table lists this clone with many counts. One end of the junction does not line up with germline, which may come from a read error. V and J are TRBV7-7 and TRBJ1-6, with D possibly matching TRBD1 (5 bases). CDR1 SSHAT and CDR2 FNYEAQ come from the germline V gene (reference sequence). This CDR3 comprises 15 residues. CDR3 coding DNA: TGTGCTAGCAGCTTACGGGCAGGGCTTGATTCACCCCTCCACTTT. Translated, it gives CASSLRAGLDSPLHF.

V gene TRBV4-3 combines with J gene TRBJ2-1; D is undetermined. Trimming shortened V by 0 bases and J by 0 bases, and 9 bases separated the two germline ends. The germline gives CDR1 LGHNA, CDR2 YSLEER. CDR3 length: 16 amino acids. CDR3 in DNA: TGCGCCAGCAGCCAAGATCGATTGAGCTCCTACAATGAGCAGTTCTTC. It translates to CASSQDRLSSYNEQFF.

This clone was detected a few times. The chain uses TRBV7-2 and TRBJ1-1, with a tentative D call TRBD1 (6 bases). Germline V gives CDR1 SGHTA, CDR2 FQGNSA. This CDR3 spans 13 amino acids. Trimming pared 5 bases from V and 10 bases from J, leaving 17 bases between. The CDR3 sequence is CASSQEAGGAAFF. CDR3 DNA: TGTGCCAGCAGCCAGGAGGCCGGGGGCGCAGCTTTCTTT.

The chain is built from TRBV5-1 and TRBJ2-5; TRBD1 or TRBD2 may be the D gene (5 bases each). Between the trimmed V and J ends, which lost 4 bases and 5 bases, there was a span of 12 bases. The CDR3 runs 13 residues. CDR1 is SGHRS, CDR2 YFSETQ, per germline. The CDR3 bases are TGCGCCAGCAGCCAGGGACCTTGGGAGACCCAGTACTTC. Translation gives CASSQGPWETQYF.

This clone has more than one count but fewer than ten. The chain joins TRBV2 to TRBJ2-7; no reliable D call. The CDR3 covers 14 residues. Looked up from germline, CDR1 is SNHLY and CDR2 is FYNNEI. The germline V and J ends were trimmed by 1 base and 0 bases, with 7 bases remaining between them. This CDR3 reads CASSEDPGSYEQYF. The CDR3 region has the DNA TGTGCCAGCAGTGAAGACCCCGGCTCCTACGAGCAGTACTTC. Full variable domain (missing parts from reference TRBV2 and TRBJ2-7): EPEVTQTPSHQVTQMGQEVILRCVPISNHLYFYWYRQILGQKVEFLVSFYNNEISEKSEIFDDQFSVERPDGSNFTLKIRSTKLEDSAMYFCASSEDPGSYEQYFGPGTRLTVT.

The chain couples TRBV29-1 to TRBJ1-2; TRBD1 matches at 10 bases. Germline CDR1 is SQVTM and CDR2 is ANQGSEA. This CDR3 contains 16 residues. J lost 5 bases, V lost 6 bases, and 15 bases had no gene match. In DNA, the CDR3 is TGCAGCGTCTCAATCGGACAGGGGGGATCGGGGTATGGCTACACCTTC. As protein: CSVSIGQGGSGYGYTF.

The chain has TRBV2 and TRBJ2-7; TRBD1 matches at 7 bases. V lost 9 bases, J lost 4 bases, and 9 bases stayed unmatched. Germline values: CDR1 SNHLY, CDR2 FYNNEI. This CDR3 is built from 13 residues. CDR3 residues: CASKGTAYYEQYF. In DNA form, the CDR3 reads TGTGCCAGTAAAGGGACAGCTTATTACGAGCAGTACTTC.

DNA for the CDR3: TGCAGCGTTGAAGCTGGGACAGGGGGCCCTCACCCCCAAGAGACCCAGTACTTC. It codes for CSVEAGTGGPHPQETQYF. The rearrangement joins TRBV29-1 to TRBJ2-5; 12 bases agree with TRBD1. The germline gives CDR1 SQVTM, CDR2 ANQGSEA. V shed 1 base, J shed 1 base, and the junction held 10 bases outside the gene matches. CDR3 length: 18 amino acids.

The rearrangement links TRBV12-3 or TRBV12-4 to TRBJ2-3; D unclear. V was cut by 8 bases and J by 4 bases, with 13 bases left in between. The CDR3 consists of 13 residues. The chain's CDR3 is CASLRGAADTQYF. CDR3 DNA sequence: TGTGCCAGCTTGAGAGGCGCCGCAGATACGCAGTATTTT.

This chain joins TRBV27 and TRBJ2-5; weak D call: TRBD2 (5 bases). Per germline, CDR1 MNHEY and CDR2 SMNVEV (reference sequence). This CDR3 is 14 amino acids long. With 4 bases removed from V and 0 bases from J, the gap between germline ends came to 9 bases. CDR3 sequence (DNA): TGTGCCAGCAGTTCCCCGGGGTACCAAGAGACCCAGTACTTC. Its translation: CASSSPGYQETQYF.

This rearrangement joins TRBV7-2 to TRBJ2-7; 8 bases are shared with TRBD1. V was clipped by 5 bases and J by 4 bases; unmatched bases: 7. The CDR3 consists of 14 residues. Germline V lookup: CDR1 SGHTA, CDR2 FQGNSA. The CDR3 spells CASSPFGTGYEQYF. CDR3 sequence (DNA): TGTGCCAGCAGCCCATTCGGGACAGGTTACGAGCAGTACTTC.

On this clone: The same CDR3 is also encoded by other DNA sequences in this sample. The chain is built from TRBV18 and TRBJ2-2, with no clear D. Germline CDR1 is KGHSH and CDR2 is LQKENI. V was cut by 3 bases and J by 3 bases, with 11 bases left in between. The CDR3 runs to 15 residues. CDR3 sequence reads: CASSPPSGDTGELFF. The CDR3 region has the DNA TGTGCCAGCTCACCCCCTTCGGGTGACACCGGGGAGCTGTTTTTT.

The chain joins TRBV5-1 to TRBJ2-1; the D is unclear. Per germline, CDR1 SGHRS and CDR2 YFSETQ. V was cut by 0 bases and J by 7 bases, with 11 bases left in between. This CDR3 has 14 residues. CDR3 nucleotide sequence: TGCGCCAGCAGCTTGGCCGTTCGGGTAAATGAGCAGTTCTTC. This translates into CASSLAVRVNEQFF.